Listed below are T cell receptor beta chains from one sample, sequenced in a study of control samples from healthy donors and cancer patients. The repertoire was sequenced with immunoSEQ multiplex PCR; TCRdb's copy has only in-frame clones and lacks some. The profile shows more than 110,000 clones, about nine tenths of them singletons. The sample consisted of blood. The receptors come from a young woman in good health. Both conserved end residues are part of each CDR3. The D gene is left open where the match is weak. The listing skips clone size in some rows; elsewhere it reads once, few, many or a size class.

abundance	j_gene	d_gene	v_gene	CDR3nt	CDR3aa
.	TRBJ1-2	.	TRBV5-1	TGCGCCAGCAGCTTGGGTGGTTCCTATGGCTACACCTTC	CASSLGGSYGYTF
.	TRBJ2-7	.	TRBV6-5	TGTGCCAGCAGTTTCTTGACAAGGGGGGGCGAGCAGTACTTC	CASSFLTRGGEQYF
.	TRBJ1-1	.	TRBV28	TGTGCCAGCAGCCGCCCCGGGGCAGGAGAGACTGAAGCTTTCTTT	CASSRPGAGETEAFF
.	TRBJ2-7	.	TRBV18	TGTGCCAGCTCACCATCCGGAGGGCACGACGAGCAGTACTTC	CASSPSGGHDEQYF
.	TRBJ2-7	.	TRBV4-1	TGCGCCAGCAGCCGGGGAGTAAGCTCCTACGAGCAGTACTTC	CASSRGVSSYEQYF
once	TRBJ1-5	.	TRBV12-3/TRBV12-4	TGTGCCAGCAGTCCCCCGTATCAGCCCCAGCATTTT	CASSPPYQPQHF
.	TRBJ2-1	TRBD2	TRBV5-1	TGCGCCAGCAGCTTGATTACAGGGACTAGCGGGAGGGCCGATGAGCAGTTCTTC	CASSLITGTSGRADEQFF
.	TRBJ2-7	.	TRBV7-2	TGTGCCAGCAGCTTAGCGCTGCGCTCCTACGAGCAGTACTTC	CASSLALRSYEQYF
.	TRBJ1-2	TRBD1	TRBV7-8	TGTGCCAGCAGCTACCCTAGGACAGGAGGGGCAGGGAGCTATGGCTACACCTTC	CASSYPRTGGAGSYGYTF
once	TRBJ2-7	.	TRBV3-1/TRBV3-2	TGTGCCAGCAGCCCCGAGGGAGTCGGGACCCAGGAAGAGCAGTACTTC	CASSPEGVGTQEEQYF
.	TRBJ1-1	.	TRBV19	TGTGCCAGTAGTACACGGGGGAGTGGAACTGAAGCTTTCTTT	CASSTRGSGTEAFF
.	TRBJ1-2	TRBD1	TRBV2	TGTGCCAGCATCCGCGGACAGGACTATGGCTACACCTTC	CASIRGQDYGYTF
.	TRBJ2-7	TRBD2	TRBV15	TGTGCCACCAGCAGAGAGACTAGCGGGAGGCCCGAGCAGTACTTC	CATSRETSGRPEQYF
once	TRBJ1-5	.	TRBV30	TGTGCCTGGAGGGCACCGCTAGGACGGAACGATCAGCCCCAGCATTTT	CAWRAPLGRNDQPQHF
.	TRBJ1-2	.	TRBV25-1	TGTGCCAGTAGCCAGGGCTACACCTTC	CASSQGYTF
once	TRBJ2-1	TRBD2	TRBV3-1/TRBV3-2	TGTGCCAGCAGCCAAGGTCTAGCGGGGTCCTACAGCTCCTACAATGAGCAGTTCTTC	CASSQGLAGSYSSYNEQFF
.	TRBJ1-1	.	TRBV9	TGTGCCAGCAGCGTATTGCCAGCGAACACTGAAGCTTTCTTT	CASSVLPANTEAFF
.	TRBJ1-2	.	TRBV5-5	TGTGCCAGCAGCTTAAACACTAACTATGGCTACACCTTC	CASSLNTNYGYTF
.	TRBJ2-7	TRBD1	TRBV19	TGTGCCAGTGTAGGGACAGTCTCCTACGAGCAGTACTTC	CASVGTVSYEQYF
.	TRBJ2-2	.	TRBV19	TGTGCCAGTAGCAGTTGGACGGCGAACACCGGGGAGCTGTTTTTT	CASSSWTANTGELFF
.	TRBJ2-2	TRBD1	TRBV5-8	TGTGCCAGCTCGGGACAGGCGAGAGACACCGGGGAGCTGTTTTTT	CASSGQARDTGELFF
.	TRBJ2-1	.	TRBV28	TGTGCCAGCAGCGCCCCGATAGGGCAGTTCTTC	CASSAPIGQFF
.	TRBJ2-3	.	TRBV5-1	TGCGCCAGCAGCTTGGAGAGTAGGGGAGGCACAGATACGCAGTATTTT	CASSLESRGGTDTQYF
once	TRBJ2-3	TRBD1	TRBV7-9	TGTGCCAGCAGCGAGGATCCGGGACAGGGGTTCTCAGATACGCAGTATTTT	CASSEDPGQGFSDTQYF
.	TRBJ2-5	.	TRBV13	TGTGCCAGCATGAGGCGGGATGGTCAAGAGACCCAGTACTTC	CASMRRDGQETQYF
.	TRBJ2-3	.	TRBV18	TGTGCCAGCTCACCACCAGGAGGGAGCACAGATACGCAGTATTTT	CASSPPGGSTDTQYF
.	TRBJ1-2	.	TRBV29-1	TGCAGCGTTGGGGCAGACTATGGCTACACCTTC	CSVGADYGYTF
.	TRBJ1-2	.	TRBV5-1	TGCGCCAGCAGCTTCCTTCCGGAGGGGTATGGCTACACCTTC	CASSFLPEGYGYTF
.	TRBJ2-7	TRBD1	TRBV6-5	TGTGCCAGCAGTCTCGTCAGGGGGAGCTCCTACGAGCAGTACTTC	CASSLVRGSSYEQYF
.	TRBJ2-7	.	TRBV5-6	TGTGCCAGCAGTGATGTGTACGAGCAGTACTTC	CASSDVYEQYF
.	TRBJ2-3	TRBD2	TRBV5-4	TGTGCCAGCAGCCCCGGGACTAGTGTTACAGATACGCAGTATTTT	CASSPGTSVTDTQYF
.	TRBJ1-2	.	TRBV5-6	TGTGCCAGCCATCCCACAGGGCTAAGAAACTATGGCTACACCTTC	CASHPTGLRNYGYTF
once	TRBJ1-1	.	TRBV30	TGTGCCTGGAGTGCTGTCGGGACATCTAGGCCTTTCTTT	CAWSAVGTSRPFF
.	TRBJ1-3	TRBD1	TRBV11-2	TGTGCCAGCGGGCCGACAGGGGAGCGGGTCACCATATATTTT	CASGPTGERVTIYF
.	TRBJ1-1	.	TRBV18	TGTGCCAGCTCTCCTACGAACACTGAAGCTTTCTTT	CASSPTNTEAFF
.	TRBJ1-2	.	TRBV5-1	TGCGCCAGCAGCTCGGACAACTATGGCTACACCTTC	CASSSDNYGYTF
.	TRBJ1-2	TRBD1	TRBV5-1	TGCGCCAGCAGCTCCCGGGACAGCGATGCTAACTATGGCTACACCTTC	CASSSRDSDANYGYTF
once	TRBJ1-1	.	TRBV18	TGTGCCAGCTCACCGGCTCGGTCCAGGGAGAACACTGAAGCTTTCTTT	CASSPARSRENTEAFF
few	TRBJ2-5	TRBD1	TRBV9	TGTGCCAGCAGCGTAGTTGGGACAGGGTTGGAGACCCAGTACTTC	CASSVVGTGLETQYF
.	TRBJ1-3	.	TRBV21-1	TGTGCCAGCCCCACGGACAGCCGACCCCACCGGGCCATATATTTT	CASPTDSRPHRAIYF
.	TRBJ1-5	.	TRBV6-5	TGTGCCAGCAGAGACGACGCCCTAGGCAATCAGCCCCAGCATTTT	CASRDDALGNQPQHF
.	TRBJ2-7	.	TRBV7-2	TGTGCCAGCAGCTTATTGGTGAGCGAGCAGTACTTC	CASSLLVSEQYF
.	TRBJ2-5	TRBD1	TRBV28	TGTGCCAGCAGTTTACCCCGGGGACAGGGGTTTGTGGAAGAGACCCAGTACTTC	CASSLPRGQGFVEETQYF
few	TRBJ1-1	.	TRBV5-4	TGTGCCAGCAGCTTGGGTGGGGGCCGTTCTGAAGCTTTCTTT	CASSLGGGRSEAFF
.	TRBJ1-2	.	TRBV27	TGTGCCAGCAGTTTTGGAGCTCTAAACTATGGCTACACCTTC	CASSFGALNYGYTF
.	TRBJ2-5	.	TRBV5-4	TGTGCCAGCAGCCTAGGAGGGGTGGAGACCCAGTACTTC	CASSLGGVETQYF
few	TRBJ2-1	.	TRBV19	TGTGCCAGTAGTATCGGAGGGACCTCCTACAATGAGCAGTTCTTC	CASSIGGTSYNEQFF
.	TRBJ1-1	.	TRBV6-1	TGTGCCAGCAGTGATCCCGGCGGGATCAGGTGGGAAGCTTTCTTT	CASSDPGGIRWEAFF
.	TRBJ1-6	TRBD1	TRBV28	TGTGCCAGCATCCGGGACAGCAAGAATTCACCCCTCCACTTT	CASIRDSKNSPLHF
.	TRBJ1-2	.	TRBV6-6	TGTGCCAGCAGTCGGGACCGCGGCACCTTC	CASSRDRGTF
.	TRBJ1-2	.	TRBV25-1	TGTGCCAGCAGTGACCCCGACAGAGACTATGGCTACACCTTC	CASSDPDRDYGYTF
.	TRBJ2-3	TRBD1	TRBV28	TGTGCCAGCAGTTGGGACAGGGGGTCGGATACGCAGTATTTT	CASSWDRGSDTQYF
.	TRBJ1-3	.	TRBV29-1	TGCAGCGCTCTGAGCTCTGGAAACACCATATATTTT	CSALSSGNTIYF
.	TRBJ1-2	.	TRBV6-5	TGTGCCAGCAGCCAACGGGGTTTTAACTATGGCTACACCTTC	CASSQRGFNYGYTF